This TCR beta chain was captured by sequencing in a study of cytomegalovirus exposure and HLA in healthy donors. Study-level information: Unique TCR beta sequences numbering about 100 million came from 150 million to 200 million T cells in an earlier analysis.

CDR3 length: 14 residues. The germline V gene has CDR1 SQVTM and CDR2 ANQGSEA. Trimming took 5 bases from V and 2 from J; bases not matched to a gene: 5. A multiplex PCR was run with 60 Vbeta primers and 13 Jbeta primers. The repertoire was sequenced with immunoSEQ multiplex PCR; TCRdb's copy has only in-frame clones and lacks some. In the table there are about 55,000 clones, 77% of which are singletons. General study findings and limits: Researchers reported in a later analysis that a missense DCLRE1C variant was tied to TCR beta V- and J-gene trimming. Several V segments, TRBV6-2 and TRBV6-3 among them, could not be told apart and were dropped.

Concerning this clone: Its antigen is unidentified.

The chain combines TRBV29-1 with TRBJ2-2; 7 positions agree with TRBD2. The sample comprised PBMCs. This clonotype was sampled from a female donor in good health and CMV-seronegative. The CDR3 nucleotides read TGCAGCGTTTTCAGCGGGGTTAACACCGGGGAGCTGTTTTTT. It specifies CSVFSGVNTGELFF.